These 30 T cell receptor beta chains originate from one sample sequenced in a study of tumor T cells in aggressive B-cell lymphoma. The data were produced by immunoSEQ multiplex PCR, yet TCRdb's version contains in-frame clones alone and is incomplete. This table holds about 2,000 clones, approximately 88% found once. The specimen was tumor tissue. The receptors stem from an adult with diffuse large B cell lymphoma.

As concerns this clone: One end of the junction is discordant with germline, which a read error may explain. The rearrangement uses TRBV6-6 and TRBJ2-5; D is uncertain. CDR1 and CDR2 from the germline V gene are MNHNY and SVGAGI (reference sequence). The length of the CDR3 is 13 residues. The CDR3 spells CASSYSRREAQYF. The CDR3 DNA reads as TGTGCCAGCAGTTACTCCAGAAGAGAGGCCCAGTACTTC.

V gene TRBV6-4 combines with J gene TRBJ1-2; TRBD1 agrees at 9 bases. V lost 6 bases, J lost 0 bases, and 8 bases stayed unmatched. Germline assignment: CDR1 MRHNA and CDR2 SNTAGT. The CDR3 consists of 16 residues. CDR3: CASSSGTGTSNYGYTF. The CDR3 DNA reads as TGTGCCAGCAGCTCCGGGACAGGGACCTCTAACTATGGCTACACCTTC.

This clone came up once. The V call is TRBV11-3, the J call TRBJ2-1; 9 bases map to TRBD1. Germline CDR1 SGHNT, CDR2 YENEEA. The CDR3 is made up of 14 amino acids. Trimming took 3 bases from V and 9 from J; bases not matched to a gene: 6. The chain's CDR3 is CASSLRTGEGEQFF. Written as DNA, the CDR3 is TGTGCCAGCAGCTTGCGGACAGGGGAAGGTGAGCAGTTCTTC.

In its sample, this clone was seen once. V is TRBV28 and J is TRBJ2-2; D might be TRBD2 (5 bases). CDR1 is MDHEN and CDR2 is SYDVKM in the germline V gene. The CDR3 is made up of 15 amino acids. V lost 1 base to trimming and J lost 5 bases, with 11 bases between them. The CDR3 region is CASSLFSGLTGELFF. CDR3 sequence (DNA): TGTGCCAGCAGTTTATTCTCGGGATTAACCGGGGAGCTGTTTTTT.

The V gene is TRBV7-8, the J gene TRBJ1-1; TRBD1 might be the D (5 bases). Germline V gene sequence: CDR1 SGHVS, CDR2 FQNEAQ. The CDR3 has 19 amino acids. V dropped 8 bases and J dropped 2 bases, with 30 bases sitting between them. CDR3 loop: CASRQLGTTVFSTNTEAFF. DNA for the CDR3: TGTGCCAGCCGTCAGCTTGGAACGACAGTTTTTTCTACTAACACTGAAGCTTTCTTT. The full variable domain, its missing parts supplied by reference TRBV7-8 and TRBJ1-1, is GAGVSQSPRYKVAKRGQDVALRCDPISGHVSLFWYQQALGQGPEFLTYFQNEAQLDKSGLPSDRFFAERPEGSVSTLKIQRTQQEDSAVYLCASRQLGTTVFSTNTEAFFGQGTRLTVV.

V usage is TRBV2 and J usage is TRBJ1-2; tentative D call: TRBD1 (5 bases). Germline V gene data show CDR1 as SNHLY and CDR2 as FYNNEI. The length of the CDR3 is 13 residues. Trimming removed 4 bases at V and 4 bases at J, with 10 bases between. This CDR3 reads CASSVGGAYGYTF. CDR3 nucleotides: TGTGCCAGCAGTGTAGGCGGGGCCTATGGCTACACCTTC.

The rearrangement links TRBV18 to TRBJ2-7; D is perhaps TRBD2 (5 bases). CDR3 size: 14 residues. Germline V gives CDR1 KGHSH, CDR2 LQKENI. V was pared by 3 bases and J by 1 base, with 10 bases between. The CDR3 sequence: CASSPQRGSYEQYF. The CDR3, as DNA: TGTGCCAGCTCACCCCAACGGGGTTCCTACGAGCAGTACTTC.

The chain has TRBV7-9 and TRBJ2-3; the D gene is possibly TRBD2 (6 bases). The germline gives CDR1 SEHNR, CDR2 FQNEAQ (reference sequence). The CDR3 covers 15 residues. V was pared by 5 bases and J by 2 bases, with 14 bases between. The CDR3 sequence: CASSLDASVTDTQYF. As DNA, the CDR3 is TGTGCCAGCAGCCTAGACGCTAGCGTCACAGATACGCAGTATTTT.

The sample holds one count of this clone. The chain employs TRBV27 and TRBJ2-1; 7 nucleotides align to TRBD1. Trimming took 5 bases from V and 5 from J; bases not matched to a gene: 3. Germline V CDR1 and CDR2: MNHEY, SMNVEV (reference sequence). The CDR3 sequence is 13 residues long. CDR3 nucleotide sequence: TGTGCCAGCAGTGGACAGGCCGACAATGAGCAGTTCTTC. As protein: CASSGQADNEQFF.

This chain uses TRBV10-1 with TRBJ2-1; 9 bases align to TRBD2. CDR1 is WNHNN, CDR2 SYGVQD, per germline (reference sequence). The length of the CDR3 is 14 residues. V trimming: 6 bases; J trimming: 2 bases; junction bases outside the gene matches: 2. The CDR3 sequence: CASSLAGPYNEQFF. The CDR3 nucleotides are TGCGCCAGCAGCCTAGCGGGGCCCTACAATGAGCAGTTCTTC.

The chain links TRBV27 to TRBJ2-1; weak D call: TRBD1 (6 bases). The CDR3 contains 17 residues. V lost 6 bases to trimming and J lost 0 bases, with 18 bases between them. CDR1 and CDR2 from the germline V gene are MNHEY and SMNVEV (reference sequence). The CDR3 is CASSSTSGQSSYNEQFF. The CDR3 DNA follows: TGTGCCAGCAGCTCTACCTCAGGACAGAGCTCCTACAATGAGCAGTTCTTC.

The chain is built from TRBV6-6 and TRBJ2-1; 10 bases fit TRBD1. Looked up from germline, CDR1 is MNHNY and CDR2 is SVGAGI (reference sequence). This CDR3 spans 16 amino acids. Losses at the gene ends were 6 bases for V and 5 bases for J; bases not matched to a gene: 10. CDR3 DNA: TGTGCCAGCAGGGACGACAGGGGGCGAAAAGACAATGAGCAGTTCTTC. Amino acid sequence: CASRDDRGRKDNEQFF.

This rearrangement joins TRBV5-1 to TRBJ2-7, with a possible D match to TRBD2 (6 bases). Germline CDR1 reads SGHRS; CDR2 reads YFSETQ. Between the trimmed V and J ends, which lost 0 bases and 6 bases, there was a span of 13 bases. This CDR3 is built from 14 residues. CDR3 sequence: CASSLAPGRGEQYF. CDR3 DNA: TGCGCCAGCAGCTTGGCCCCCGGGCGGGGCGAGCAGTACTTC.

V usage is TRBV6-5 and J usage is TRBJ1-1, with 7 bases identical to TRBD1. V lost 4 bases to trimming and J lost 4 bases; unmatched junction nucleotides: 6. Germline loops: CDR1 MNHEY, CDR2 SVGAGI. This CDR3 has 14 residues. CDR3 nucleotides: TGTGCCAGCAGTTCGCGGGACAGCCTCACTGAAGCTTTCTTT. Protein: CASSSRDSLTEAFF.

There are a few counts of this clone. This chain joins TRBV6-5 and TRBJ2-3; TRBD2 matches 8 bases. This CDR3 comprises 15 residues. CDR1 and CDR2 (germline): MNHEY, SVGAGI. V lost 2 bases and J lost 6; bases outside the gene matches: 7. The CDR3 DNA reads TGTGCCAGCAGTTACGAGGGCGGGGGGATTGATACGCAGTATTTT. Protein product: CASSYEGGGIDTQYF.

V usage is TRBV27 and J usage is TRBJ2-5; 8 bases agree with TRBD2. TRBJ2-7 matches the DNA end more closely, so the J call is doubtful. CDR1 MNHEY and CDR2 SMNVEV come from the germline V gene (reference sequence). CDR3 length equals 15 residues. The CDR3 spells CASSLGGGQYYEQYF. CDR3 sequence (DNA): TGTGCCAGCAGTTTGGGCGGGGGGCAGTACTACGAGCAGTACTTC.

The J gene is TRBJ2-7, the V gene TRBV18, with 10 bases that match TRBD2. CDR3 length: 15 residues. The V segment lost 2 bases and the J segment 3 bases; nucleotides outside the gene matches: 4. CDR1 and CDR2 (germline): KGHSH, LQKENI. CDR3 protein: CASSPLAGGGYEQYF. CDR3 nucleotides: TGTGCCAGCTCACCATTAGCGGGAGGAGGCTACGAGCAGTACTTC.

This chain uses TRBV4-2 with TRBJ2-7, with TRBD1 matching 7 bases. The CDR3 contains 16 residues. The V segment lost 0 bases and the J segment 2 bases; nucleotides outside the gene matches: 7. The germline V gene encodes CDR1 LGHNA and CDR2 YNFKEQ. CDR3 sequence: CASSQDGTAPPYEQYF. In DNA form, the CDR3 reads TGTGCCAGCAGCCAAGATGGGACAGCACCTCCCTACGAGCAGTACTTC.

The chain employs TRBV7-2 and TRBJ1-2, with D perhaps matching TRBD1 (6 bases). The CDR3 consists of 13 residues. Germline lookup yields CDR1 SGHTA and CDR2 FQGNSA. Trimming took 3 bases from V and 4 from J, leaving 9 bases between them. CDR3 residues: CASSFLTGYGYTF. CDR3 nucleotide sequence: TGTGCCAGCAGCTTCCTGACAGGCTATGGCTACACCTTC.

In regard to this clone: A junction end diverges from the germline sequence, so it may reflect a read error. The sample holds other DNA sequences that translate to the same CDR3. The chain employs TRBV2 and TRBJ2-3; tentatively, D is TRBD1 (6 bases). CDR3 length equals 15 residues. The germline gives CDR1 SNHLY, CDR2 FYNNEI. The CDR3: CASSAQGPPGDTQYF. CDR3 in DNA: TGCGCCAGCAGTGCTCAGGGGCCCCCCGGGGATACGCAGTACTTT. The variable domain in full, completed from reference TRBV2 and TRBJ2-3, reads EPEVTQTPSHQVTQMGQEVILRCVPISNHLYFYWYRQILGQKVEFLVSFYNNEISEKSEIFDDQFSVERPDGSNFTLKIRSTKLEDSAMYFCASSAQGPPGDTQYFGPGTRLTVL.

The chain combines TRBV2 with TRBJ2-1, with 11 bases matching TRBD2. Germline V lookup: CDR1 SNHLY, CDR2 FYNNEI. The CDR3 loop spans 15 amino acids. The ends lost 5 bases at V and 9 bases at J; junction bases unmatched: 9. CDR3: CASSKTSGGPSEQFF. The CDR3 DNA is TGTGCCAGCAGTAAAACTAGCGGGGGCCCTAGTGAGCAGTTCTTC.

This clone was picked up one time. V and J are TRBV5-1 and TRBJ1-2, with a tentative D call TRBD1 (5 bases). There are 13 residues in the CDR3. The V end lost 7 bases, the J end lost 1 base, and 11 bases lay between the germline ends. Germline CDR1 SGHRS, CDR2 YFSETQ. The CDR3 region has the DNA TGCGCCAGCCGCCTCGGGGGTAACTATGGCTACACCTTC. Residues: CASRLGGNYGYTF.

This chain links TRBV6-1 with TRBJ1-3; D is uncertain. Per germline, CDR1 MNHNS and CDR2 SASEGT. Trimming took 4 bases from V and 0 from J, leaving 10 bases between them. The CDR3 consists of 15 residues. CDR3 amino acids: CASSGTEFSGNTIYF. The CDR3 DNA follows: TGTGCCAGCAGTGGTACAGAGTTCTCTGGAAACACCATATATTTT.

The CDR3 DNA is TGTGCCAGCAGCGCCCCCGCGGCCCCCTCGGGCGAGCAGTACTTC. It specifies CASSAPAAPSGEQYF. V gene TRBV13 combines with J gene TRBJ2-7, with unresolved D. This CDR3 has 15 amino acids. V was clipped by 5 bases and J by 6 bases, with 20 bases between them. Looked up from germline, CDR1 is PRHDT and CDR2 is FYEKMQ (reference sequence).

The chain couples TRBV6-5 to TRBJ2-3; 11 positions agree with TRBD1. Germline loops: CDR1 MNHEY, CDR2 SVGAGI. The trim removed 2 bases at V and 8 bases at J, leaving 3 bases unmatched. This CDR3 is built from 14 residues. CDR3 amino acids: CASSYGGQGGTQYF. The CDR3, as DNA: TGTGCCAGCAGTTACGGGGGACAGGGGGGTACGCAGTATTTT.

The chain combines TRBV18 with TRBJ2-3, with 10 positions matching TRBD2. The V segment lost 3 bases and the J segment 2 bases; nucleotides outside the gene matches: 11. The CDR3 has 18 residues. Germline CDR1 and CDR2: KGHSH and LQKENI. This CDR3 reads CASSPLPGLAGDTDTQYF. CDR3 DNA sequence: TGTGCCAGCTCACCTCTCCCGGGCCTAGCGGGGGACACAGATACGCAGTATTTT.

This chain links TRBV5-4 with TRBJ2-3; D unresolved. V lost 2 bases to trimming and J lost 0 bases, with 13 bases between them. The germline V gene has CDR1 SGHNT and CDR2 YYREEE (reference sequence). The CDR3 contains 16 residues. CDR3 in amino acids: CASSFRTSPSTDTQYF. The CDR3 DNA is TGTGCCAGCAGCTTTCGTACATCCCCTAGCACAGATACGCAGTATTTT.

The chain carries TRBV7-2 and TRBJ2-1, with 10 nucleotides matching TRBD2. CDR1 and CDR2 from the germline V gene are SGHTA and FQGNSA. J gave up 4 bases and V 5 bases, and 11 bases lay outside the gene matches. The CDR3 loop spans 17 amino acids. The CDR3 DNA is TGTGCCAGCAGCATAGGGGGGTCTAGCGGGGGATACAATGAGCAGTTCTTC. Its protein is CASSIGGSSGGYNEQFF.

This rearrangement joins TRBV7-6 to TRBJ2-1; D uncertain. In germline, CDR1 is SGHVS, CDR2 FNYEAQ. The CDR3 spans 13 residues. V was trimmed by 1 base and J by 6 bases, leaving 7 bases between them. This CDR3 reads CASSLGLSNEQFF. The CDR3 region has the DNA TGTGCCAGCAGCTTAGGTCTATCCAATGAGCAGTTCTTC.

V is TRBV29-1 and J is TRBJ1-5; D might be TRBD1 (5 bases). The CDR3 has 12 residues. CDR1 and CDR2 (germline): SQVTM, ANQGSEA. The V gene lost 4 bases and the J gene lost 4 bases, with 8 bases spanning the gap. CDR3 sequence (DNA): TGCAGCGTTGGGGCAGGGAATCAGCCCCAGCATTTT. Translated, it gives CSVGAGNQPQHF.